The 15 T cell receptor beta chains below all came from one sample that was sequenced in a study of T cell responses to AZD1222 COVID-19 vaccine (dated by TCRdb to the early 2020s). Libraries were built with the immunoSEQ multiplex PCR assay. TCRdb retrieved this table from immuneACCESS and kept in-frame rearrangements only. Not all clones are present; in checked studies, unresolved V genes account for under half, and no reason is known for the remainder. This sample gives 70,000 to 95,000 clones in total; 80% to 90% of them show up just once. The ten largest clones represent about 2.5% of the sample. In the paper's terms, the time point label means: about 28 days (+/-7) after the second vaccine dose. The material was peripheral blood, obtained 28 days after the second AZD1222 dose. The source of these receptors is an adult who received the AZD1222 COVID-19 vaccine.

The chain uses TRBV4-2 and TRBJ2-7; TRBD2 matches 9 bases. The CDR3 covers 15 residues. V dropped 0 bases and J dropped 4; count of bases not matched to a gene: 4. CDR1 LGHNA and CDR2 YNFKEQ come from the germline V gene. The CDR3 here is CASSQDYLAGYEQYF. The CDR3 nucleotides read TGTGCCAGCAGCCAAGACTACCTAGCGGGGTACGAGCAGTACTTC.

V gene TRBV4-3 combines with J gene TRBJ1-5; D is possibly TRBD1 (6 bases). CDR1 LGHNA and CDR2 YSLEER come from the germline V gene. CDR3 length: 18 amino acids. Trimming left V 0 bases short and J 4 bases short, with 19 bases between. The CDR3 loop is CASSQDRGRYGGNQPQHF. In nucleotides, the CDR3 is TGCGCCAGCAGCCAAGATAGGGGGAGGTACGGGGGTAATCAGCCCCAGCATTTT.

This chain connects TRBV9 to TRBJ1-2, with 10 bases identical to TRBD1. Trimming at V came to 0 bases and at J to 8 bases, leaving 13 bases not matched to a gene. There are 17 residues in the CDR3. In germline, CDR1 is SGDLS, CDR2 YYNGEE. This CDR3 reads CASSVAPSGTGAEGYTF. In nucleotides, the CDR3 is TGTGCCAGCAGCGTAGCTCCATCCGGGACAGGGGCGGAAGGCTACACCTTC.

This clone was counted once. This CDR3 is also generated by other DNA sequences in the sample. The chain employs TRBV7-3 and TRBJ2-2; D is unclear. Trimming shortened V by 3 bases and J by 4 bases, and 3 bases separated the two germline ends. Germline V lookup: CDR1 SGHTA, CDR2 FQGTGA. This CDR3 is 12 amino acids long. The chain's CDR3 is CASSLITGELFF. The CDR3 DNA reads TGTGCCAGCAGCTTGATCACCGGGGAGCTGTTTTTT.

V and J are TRBV9 and TRBJ2-1; the D gene is possibly TRBD2 (6 bases). Germline assignment: CDR1 SGDLS and CDR2 YYNGEE. The CDR3 is 14 residues long. V dropped 4 bases and J dropped 5 bases, with 13 bases sitting between them. CDR3 amino acids: CASSPLAFHNEQFF. In DNA, the CDR3 is TGTGCCAGCAGCCCACTAGCTTTCCACAATGAGCAGTTCTTC.

CDR3 sequence: CASSLTTSGKGYEQYF. The CDR3 nucleotides are TGCGCCAGCAGCTTGACTACTAGCGGGAAAGGGTACGAGCAGTACTTC. This chain connects TRBV5-1 to TRBJ2-7; 10 positions match TRBD2. With V trimmed by 1 base and J by 4 bases, 8 bases remained unmatched. CDR3 size: 16 residues. CDR1 and CDR2 from the germline V gene are SGHRS and YFSETQ.

The V call is TRBV6-5, the J call TRBJ1-2; 7 nucleotides match TRBD1. The V gene end was trimmed by 7 bases and the J gene end by 6 bases; junction bases not matched to a gene: 11. There are 14 residues in the CDR3. Germline V CDR1 and CDR2: MNHEY, SVGAGI. CDR3 amino acids: CASTLPDRANGYTF. The CDR3 DNA is TGTGCCAGCACCTTACCCGACAGGGCTAATGGCTACACCTTC.

This chain uses TRBV10-2 with TRBJ2-6; maybe TRBD1 (7 bases). Trimming pared 6 bases from V and 0 bases from J, leaving 12 bases between. This CDR3 has 16 residues. Germline CDR1 WSHSY, CDR2 SAAADI. The CDR3 protein is CASRRDSYSGANVLTF. For the CDR3, the DNA is TGCGCCAGCAGGCGGGACAGTTACTCTGGGGCCAACGTCCTGACTTTC.

V and J are TRBV5-1 and TRBJ1-2, with D hard to call. Germline V lookup: CDR1 SGHRS, CDR2 YFSETQ. The V and J ends lost 0 bases and 6 bases respectively, with 9 bases between them. CDR3 size: 13 residues. The CDR3 sequence: CASSLATLNGYTF. The CDR3 DNA reads TGCGCCAGCAGCTTGGCCACTCTGAATGGCTACACCTTC.

This rearrangement joins TRBV5-1 to TRBJ1-2, with 8 bases fitting TRBD1. Per the germline V gene, CDR1 is SGHRS and CDR2 is YFSETQ. The CDR3 is 16 residues long. Trimming at V came to 3 bases and at J to 2 bases, leaving 9 bases not matched to a gene. The CDR3 sequence is CASSYGPGQENYGYTF. The CDR3 region has the DNA TGCGCCAGCAGCTATGGACCGGGACAGGAAAACTATGGCTACACCTTC. Variable domain in full (rest from reference TRBV5-1 and TRBJ1-2): KAGVTQTPRYLIKTRGQQVTLSCSPISGHRSVSWYQQTPGQGLQFLFEYFSETQRNKGNFPGRFSGRQFSNSRSEMNVSTLELGDSALYLCASSYGPGQENYGYTFGSGTRLTVV.

This rearrangement joins TRBV28 to TRBJ2-7, with 11 bases identical to TRBD2. Looked up from germline, CDR1 is MDHEN and CDR2 is SYDVKM. The ends lost 4 bases at V and 1 base at J; junction bases unmatched: 9. The CDR3 has 17 residues. DNA of the CDR3: TGTGCCAGCAGTTCCGGGACTAGCGGCCGTTGGTCCTACGAGCAGTACTTC. It is translated as CASSSGTSGRWSYEQYF.

This clone was seen only once. The chain links TRBV2 to TRBJ2-7, with TRBD2 matching over 10 bases. Trimming at V came to 1 base and at J to 12 bases, leaving 9 bases not matched to a gene. From germline, CDR1 is SNHLY and CDR2 FYNNEI. The CDR3 contains 14 residues. The CDR3 DNA sequence: TGTGCCAGCAGTGAAGGGACTAGCGGATCCCCTAGGTACTTC. It is translated as CASSEGTSGSPRYF.

In its sample, this clone was seen a few times. The chain has TRBV6-5 and TRBJ1-2; 7 bases match TRBD1. Germline V gene sequence: CDR1 MNHEY, CDR2 SVGAGI. The CDR3 has 13 residues. The V gene end was trimmed by 6 bases and the J gene end by 4 bases; junction bases not matched to a gene: 5. CDR3 bases: TGTGCCAGCAGGGGACAGAGAGGCTATGGCTACACCTTC. This codes for CASRGQRGYGYTF.

This clone was found once. The chain uses TRBV4-1 and TRBJ2-7; 12 nucleotides align to TRBD1. CDR3 length: 15 residues. With 3 bases clipped from V and 5 bases from J, the junction kept 5 bases outside the gene matches. Germline lookup yields CDR1 MGHRA and CDR2 YSYEKL. The CDR3 reads CASSQPGQGADEQYF. As DNA, the CDR3 is TGCGCCAGCAGCCAGCCGGGACAGGGGGCTGACGAGCAGTACTTC.

The chain has TRBV7-3 and TRBJ2-2, with D perhaps TRBD2 (7 bases). Germline CDR1 SGHTA, CDR2 FQGTGA. V lost 3 bases and J 4 bases, leaving 12 bases between the germline ends. The CDR3 has 15 amino acids. CDR3 nucleotide sequence: TGTGCCAGCAGCTTTATCGGGGGGCTCACCGGGGAGCTGTTTTTT. Its protein product is CASSFIGGLTGELFF.